This TCR beta chain was documented in a study of CD8+CD57+ T cells in acquired aplastic anemia. Study context: The DNA of sorted CD4+ and CD8+ cells averaged 3.2 ug.

Using genomic DNA as the template, TCR beta VDJ and CDR3 profiling was carried out. A single record per CDR3 protein comes from TCRdb applying MiXCR to the reads. The sample has 400,000 to 450,000 distinct CDR3 sequences; 55% to 70% are singletons. Overall study findings and caveats: Patients and controls were not found to differ significantly in CD8+ Simpson's diversity. It was found that more than 25 CD8+ CDR3 sequences were shared between patients and controls.

A remark on this clonotype: No antigen is known for it. A much larger clone differs by one base, so this may be a read error.

The CDR3 extends over 14 amino acids. CDR1 is LGHDT and CDR2 is YNNKEL in the germline V gene (reference sequence). Trimming removed 5 bases at V and 3 bases at J, with 11 bases between. Material for sequencing was sorted CD4+, CD8+, or CD8+CD57+ T cells (not recorded which) from PBMCs. The rearrangement uses TRBV3-1 and TRBJ1-5; D call uncertain. This TCR was recovered from a human donor in good health, serving as a control. CDR3 sequence (DNA): TGTGCCAGCAGCTGGGCGGCAACCAATCAGCCCCAGCATTTT. This translates into CASSWAATNQPQHF. The complete variable domain, with remaining parts taken from reference TRBV3-1 and TRBJ1-5, reads DTAVSQTPKYLVTQMGNDKSIKCEQNLGHDTMYWYKQDSKKFLKIMFSYNNKELIINETVPNRFSPKSPDKAHLNLHINSLELGDSAVYFCASSWAATNQPQHFGDGTRLSIL.